A single TCR beta chain is shown here with its context. Its antigen is unidentified. Sequenced by immunoSEQ multiplex PCR; TCRdb stores in-frame clones only, minus some. Of 89,000 or so clones in the sample, just over 85% were seen once. These data belong to a study of T cell responses to AZD1222 COVID-19 vaccine. Broader study findings: Increased Spike-specific TCR breadth and depth were observed after two AZD1222 doses.

The CDR3 spans 15 residues. Looked up from germline, CDR1 is MNHEY and CDR2 is SVGAGI. The V end was cut by 10 bases, the J end by 2 bases, with 15 bases between. This specimen was peripheral blood, taken 28 days after the second AZD1222 dose. The sequence came from an adult who received the AZD1222 COVID-19 vaccine. V gene TRBV6-5 combines with J gene TRBJ2-6; possibly TRBD1 for D (5 bases). The CDR3 DNA sequence: TGTGCCACCGGCCCCAGGGCCGCTGGGGCCAACGTCCTGACTTTC. Its protein product is CATGPRAAGANVLTF.